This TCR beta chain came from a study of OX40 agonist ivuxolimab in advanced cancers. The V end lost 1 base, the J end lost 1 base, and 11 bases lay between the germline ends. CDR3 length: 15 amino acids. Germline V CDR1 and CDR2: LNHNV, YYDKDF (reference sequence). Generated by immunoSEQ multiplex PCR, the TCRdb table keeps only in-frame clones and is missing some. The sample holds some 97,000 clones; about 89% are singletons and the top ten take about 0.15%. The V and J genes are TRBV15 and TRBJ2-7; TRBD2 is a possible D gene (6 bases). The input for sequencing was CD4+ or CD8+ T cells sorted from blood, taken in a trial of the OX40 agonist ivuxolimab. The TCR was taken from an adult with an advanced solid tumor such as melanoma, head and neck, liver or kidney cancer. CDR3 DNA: TGTGCCACCAGCAGAGGGCGGGACCAGTCCTACGAGCAGTACTTC. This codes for CATSRGRDQSYEQYF.